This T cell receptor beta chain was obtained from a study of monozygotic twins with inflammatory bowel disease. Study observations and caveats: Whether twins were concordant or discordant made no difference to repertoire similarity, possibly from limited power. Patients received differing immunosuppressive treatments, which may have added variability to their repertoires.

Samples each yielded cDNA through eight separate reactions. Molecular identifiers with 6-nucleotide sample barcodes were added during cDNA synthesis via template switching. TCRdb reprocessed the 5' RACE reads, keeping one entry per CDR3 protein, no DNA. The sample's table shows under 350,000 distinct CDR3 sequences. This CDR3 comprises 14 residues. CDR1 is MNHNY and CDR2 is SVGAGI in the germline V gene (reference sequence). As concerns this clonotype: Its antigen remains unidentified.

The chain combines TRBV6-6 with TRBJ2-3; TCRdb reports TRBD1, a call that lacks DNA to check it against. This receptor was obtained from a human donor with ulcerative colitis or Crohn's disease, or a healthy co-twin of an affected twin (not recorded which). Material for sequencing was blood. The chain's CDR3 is CASSPTGYTDTQYF.